The 2 T cell receptor beta chains given below trace back to one sample, sequenced in a study of brain T cells in children with intractable seizures. The table came from immunoSEQ multiplex PCR; TCRdb's copy has only in-frame clones and leaves some out. In the table there are a few hundred thousand clones, roughly 93% of which are singletons. This sample's time point: blood from clinic visit 5 months post-surgery; TSC patient then seizure free. The input for sequencing was peripheral blood, taken 4 to 5 months after surgery. These receptor sequences come from a boy under three years old with tuberous sclerosis and intractable seizures.

A word on this clone: The same CDR3 can be traced to other DNA sequences in this sample. The chain has TRBV7-3 and TRBJ2-1; D may be TRBD2 (6 bases). Per the germline V gene, CDR1 is SGHTA and CDR2 is FQGTGA. CDR3 size: 15 residues. Deletions cut 0 bases from V and 0 bases from J, with 6 bases between. CDR3 amino acids: CASSLTGGSYNEQFF. CDR3 DNA sequence: TGTGCCAGCAGCTTAACGGGGGGCTCCTACAATGAGCAGTTCTTC.

The chain couples TRBV30 to TRBJ1-1; D gene uncertain. This CDR3 has 15 residues. Germline V CDR1 and CDR2: GTSNPN, SVGIG (reference sequence). The germline V and J ends were trimmed by 0 bases and 0 bases, with 11 bases remaining between them. The CDR3 reads CAWSVWSNLNTEAFF. The CDR3 DNA reads as TGTGCCTGGAGTGTTTGGTCAAACTTGAACACTGAAGCTTTCTTT.